This T cell receptor beta chain was sequenced for a study of cytomegalovirus exposure and HLA in healthy donors. Trimming left V 0 bases short and J 6 bases short, with 10 bases between. Germline lookup yields CDR1 SGHDT and CDR2 YYEEEE. This CDR3 is built from 14 residues. Study-wide findings and caveats: Most TCR sequences proved rare, with some public TCRs found in many donors. Fewer N-insertions than the approximately 700-donor mean were reportedly shown by an Asian-associated ancestry cluster in a later analysis.

A multiplex PCR was run with 60 Vbeta primers and 13 Jbeta primers. The protocol was immunoSEQ multiplex PCR, while the TCRdb copy is restricted to in-frame clones and leaves out a portion. Among about 130,000 clones listed, 80% were seen once. In regard to this clone: Its antigen remains unknown.

The V gene is TRBV5-6, the J gene TRBJ2-1, with D perhaps TRBD2 (5 bases). The source of this sequence is a woman aged 40 to 50 in good health and CMV-seronegative. The sequenced sample consisted of PBMCs. CDR3 nucleotide sequence: TGTGCCAGCAGCTTGGGCCTAGCCAGCAATGAGCAGTTCTTC. It translates to CASSLGLASNEQFF.